The rows below give T cell receptor beta chains drawn from one sample of a study of T cell changes during pregnancy in multiple sclerosis. The method was immunoSEQ multiplex PCR; TCRdb's version includes in-frame clones alone and lacks a portion of them. The sample lists approximately 51,000 clones; approximately 94% were seen once. The specimen was CD4+ T cells from peripheral blood mononuclear cells, collected in the second trimester of pregnancy. The receptors come from a female donor with multiple sclerosis, enrolled in a pregnancy study. The CDR3 runs from the conserved cysteine through the conserved F or W. D genes are given only for firm matches. The size of a clone is reported for some rows only, either as once, few or many, or as a class for expanded clones.

>.|TRBD1|TRBV4-3|TRBJ2-1
CASSQDQLRQGDGDEQFF
TGCGCCAGCAGCCAAGATCAGTTGAGACAGGGTGATGGCGATGAGCAGTTCTTC
>.|.|TRBV6-5|TRBJ1-3
CASSYRQGNTIYF
TGTGCCAGCAGTTACCGACAGGGAAACACCATATATTTT
>.|.|TRBV18|TRBJ1-1
CASSPHPGFTEAFF
TGTGCCAGCTCACCACATCCAGGCTTCACTGAAGCTTTCTTT
>.|TRBD1|TRBV19|TRBJ1-4
CASRKTGVGEKLFF
TGTGCCAGTAGAAAAACAGGGGTGGGTGAAAAACTGTTTTTT
>.|.|TRBV7-3|TRBJ1-1
CASSLTGGGSEAFF
TGTGCCAGCAGCTTAACGGGGGGGGGATCTGAAGCTTTCTTT
>.|TRBD2|TRBV6-5|TRBJ2-5
CASTFTGGETQYF
TGTGCCAGCACCTTCACGGGGGGGGAGACCCAGTACTTC
>.|TRBD1|TRBV19|TRBJ2-7
CATKPGQGAEQYF
TGTGCCACAAAGCCGGGACAGGGAGCCGAGCAGTACTTC
>.|TRBD1|TRBV7-8|TRBJ1-1
CASSLVDMDRGWNTEAFF
TGTGCCAGCAGCTTAGTTGACATGGACAGGGGATGGAACACTGAAGCTTTCTTT
>.|.|TRBV5-4|TRBJ2-1
CASSPGYNEQFF
TGTGCCAGCAGCCCAGGATACAATGAGCAGTTCTTC
>once|.|TRBV7-3|TRBJ2-7
CASSLYHGDEQYF
TGTGCCAGCAGCTTATACCACGGGGACGAGCAGTACTTC
>once|.|TRBV7-2|TRBJ1-5
CASSLMVQVNQPQHF
TGTGCCAGCAGCTTAATGGTACAGGTGAATCAGCCCCAGCATTTT
>.|TRBD2|TRBV5-6|TRBJ2-7
CASSPTSGTTHYEQYF
TGTGCCAGCAGTCCAACCTCCGGGACTACTCACTACGAGCAGTACTTC
>.|.|TRBV6-5|TRBJ1-1
CASSYRGNTEAFF
TGTGCCAGCAGTTATAGGGGGAACACTGAAGCTTTCTTT
>once|.|TRBV7-3|TRBJ1-1
CASSLSGGSNTEAFF
TGTGCCAGCAGCTTAAGTGGGGGCTCTAACACTGAAGCTTTCTTT
>once|.|TRBV6-1|TRBJ1-2
CASTERRLAGYGYTF
TGTGCCAGCACTGAAAGGAGGTTGGCGGGCTATGGCTACACCTTC
>.|.|TRBV9|TRBJ2-5
CASSAGQGREETQYF
TGTGCCAGCAGCGCCGGGCAGGGGAGGGAGGAGACCCAGTACTTC